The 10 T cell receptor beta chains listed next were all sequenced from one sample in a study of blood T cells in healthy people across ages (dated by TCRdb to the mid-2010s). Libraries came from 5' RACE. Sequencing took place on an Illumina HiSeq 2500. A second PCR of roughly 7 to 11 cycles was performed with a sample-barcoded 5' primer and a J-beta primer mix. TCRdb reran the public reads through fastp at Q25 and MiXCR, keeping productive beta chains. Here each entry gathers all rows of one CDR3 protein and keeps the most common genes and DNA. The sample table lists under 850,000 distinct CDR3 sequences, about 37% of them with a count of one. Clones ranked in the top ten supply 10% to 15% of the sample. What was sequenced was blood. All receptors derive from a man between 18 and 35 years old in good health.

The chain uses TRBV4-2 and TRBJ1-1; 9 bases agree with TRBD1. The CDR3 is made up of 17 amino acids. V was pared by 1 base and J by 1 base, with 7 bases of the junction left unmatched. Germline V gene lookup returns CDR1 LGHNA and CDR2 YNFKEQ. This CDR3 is CASSQGNRGRTNTEAFF. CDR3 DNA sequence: TGTGCCAGCAGCCAAGGGAACAGGGGGCGCACGAACACTGAAGCTTTCTTT.

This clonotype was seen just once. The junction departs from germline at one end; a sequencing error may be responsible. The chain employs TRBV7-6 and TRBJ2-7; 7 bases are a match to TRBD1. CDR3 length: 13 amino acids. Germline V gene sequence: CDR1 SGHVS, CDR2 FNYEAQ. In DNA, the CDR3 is TGTGCCACCGCCCGAGGGGGCACCTACGAGCGGTACTTC. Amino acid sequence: CATARGGTYERYF.

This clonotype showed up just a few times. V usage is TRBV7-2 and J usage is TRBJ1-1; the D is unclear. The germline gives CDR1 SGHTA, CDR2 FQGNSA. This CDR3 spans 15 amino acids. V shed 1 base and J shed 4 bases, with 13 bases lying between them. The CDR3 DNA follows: TGTGCCAGCAGCTTAGAACGGGATTCGGGCACTGAAGCTTTCTTT. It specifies CASSLERDSGTEAFF. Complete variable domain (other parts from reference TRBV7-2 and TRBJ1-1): GAGVSQSPSNKVTEKGKDVELRCDPISGHTALYWYRQSLGQGLEFLIYFQGNSAPDKSGLPSDRFSAERTGGSVSTLTIQRTQQEDSAVYLCASSLERDSGTEAFFGQGTRLTVV.

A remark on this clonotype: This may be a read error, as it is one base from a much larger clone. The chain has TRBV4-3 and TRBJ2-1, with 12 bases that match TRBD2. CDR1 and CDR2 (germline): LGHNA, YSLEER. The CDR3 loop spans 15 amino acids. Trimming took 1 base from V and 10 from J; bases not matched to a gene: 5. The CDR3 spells CASSQGLAGAYEQFF. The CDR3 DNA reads TGCGCCAGCAGCCAAGGACTAGCGGGGGCCTACGAGCAGTTCTTC.

The CDR3 reads CASSLEMGRGGKNIQYF. The CDR3 nucleotides read TGCGCCAGCAGCTTGGAAATGGGCAGGGGGGGAAAAAACATTCAGTACTTC. The chain has TRBV5-1 and TRBJ2-4; either TRBD1 or TRBD2 may fit D (7 bases each). The CDR3 loop spans 17 amino acids. Germline CDR1 SGHRS, CDR2 YFSETQ. Trimming removed 0 bases from V and 4 bases from J, with 17 bases in between.

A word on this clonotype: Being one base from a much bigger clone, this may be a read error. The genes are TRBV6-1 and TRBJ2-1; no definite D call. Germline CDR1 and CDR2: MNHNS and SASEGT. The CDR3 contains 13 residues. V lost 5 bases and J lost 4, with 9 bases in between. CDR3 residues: CASSNGQYNEQFF. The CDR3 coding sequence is TGTGCCAGCAGTAATGGGCAGTACAATGAGCAGTTCTTC.

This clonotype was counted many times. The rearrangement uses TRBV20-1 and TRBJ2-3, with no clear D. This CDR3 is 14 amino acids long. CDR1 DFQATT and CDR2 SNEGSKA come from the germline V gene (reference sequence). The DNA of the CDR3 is TGCACCTCCCCCGGACCCCTAAGCACAGATACGCAGTATTTT. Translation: CTSPGPLSTDTQYF.

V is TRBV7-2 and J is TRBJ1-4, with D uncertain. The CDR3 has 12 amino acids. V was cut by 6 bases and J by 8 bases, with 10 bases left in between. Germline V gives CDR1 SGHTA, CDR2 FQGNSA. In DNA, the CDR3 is TGTGCCAGCAGTTTGACACACGAAAAACTGTTTTTT. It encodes CASSLTHEKLFF.

CDR3 DNA sequence: TGCGCCAGCAGCTCTCAGGATAAAAATGGCTACACCTTC. It codes for CASSSQDKNGYTF. This sequence joins TRBV5-1 and TRBJ1-2; D remains ambiguous. Per germline, CDR1 SGHRS and CDR2 YFSETQ. CDR3 length equals 13 residues. Deletions cut 3 bases from V and 6 bases from J, with 12 bases between.

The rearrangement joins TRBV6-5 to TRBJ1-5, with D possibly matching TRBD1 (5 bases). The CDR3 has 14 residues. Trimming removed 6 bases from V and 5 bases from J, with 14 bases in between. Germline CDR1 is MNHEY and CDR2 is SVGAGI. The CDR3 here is CASRHQGTDQPQHF. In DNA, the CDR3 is TGTGCCAGCAGACATCAGGGCACAGATCAGCCCCAGCATTTT.